Following are 18 T cell receptor beta chains from one sample sequenced in a study of T cell responses to AZD1222 COVID-19 vaccine. Assay: immunoSEQ multiplex PCR; the TCRdb copy retains only in-frame clones and omits some. The data hold tens of thousands of clones, with approximately 83% observed a single time. The source material was peripheral blood, sampled on day 0 of AZD1222 vaccination. The receptor set was obtained from an adult in good health.

The rearrangement joins TRBV4-2 to TRBJ1-2, with D hard to call. Between the trimmed V and J ends, which lost 4 bases and 0 bases, there was a span of 9 bases. Per germline, CDR1 LGHNA and CDR2 YNFKEQ. CDR3 length: 14 amino acids. CDR3 sequence (DNA): TGTGCCAGCAGCCCGGCAGTCTCTAACTATGGCTACACCTTC. Translated, it gives CASSPAVSNYGYTF.

This clone was counted a few times. J is TRBJ2-5 and V is TRBV27, with 7 bases that match TRBD1. The germline gives CDR1 MNHEY, CDR2 SMNVEV (reference sequence). The J segment lost 1 base and the V segment lost 2 bases, leaving 16 bases of the junction unmatched. The CDR3 is made up of 19 amino acids. The CDR3 DNA reads TGTGCCAGCAGTTTAGGCCCTCCCTCTACCGGGACAGCCCAAGAGACCCAGTACTTC. Translation gives CASSLGPPSTGTAQETQYF.

The V gene is TRBV7-2, the J gene TRBJ1-1, with TRBD1 matching 8 bases. Germline V gene data show CDR1 as SGHTA and CDR2 as FQGNSA. This CDR3 has 14 residues. V shed 4 bases, J shed 1 base, and the junction held 2 bases outside the gene matches. The CDR3 DNA reads as TGTGCCAGCAGCTACGACAGGGGGAACACTGAAGCTTTCTTT. It specifies CASSYDRGNTEAFF. Combining the CDR3 with reference TRBV7-2 and TRBJ1-1 gives the whole variable domain GAGVSQSPSNKVTEKGKDVELRCDPISGHTALYWYRQSLGQGLEFLIYFQGNSAPDKSGLPSDRFSAERTGGSVSTLTIQRTQQEDSAVYLCASSYDRGNTEAFFGQGTRLTVV.

The chain uses TRBV4-1 and TRBJ2-1; weak D call: TRBD2 (6 bases). The germline CDR1 and CDR2 sequences are MGHRA and YSYEKL. The CDR3 length is 16 residues. Trimming cost V 0 bases and J 3 bases, with 12 bases left between them. CDR3 residues: CASSQDWGTFYNEQFF. CDR3 DNA sequence: TGCGCCAGCAGCCAAGATTGGGGGACTTTCTACAATGAGCAGTTCTTC.

This clone was seen just once. The chain combines TRBV2 with TRBJ2-7; D call uncertain. The V and J ends lost 3 bases and 0 bases respectively, with 9 bases between them. The germline gives CDR1 SNHLY, CDR2 FYNNEI. The CDR3 covers 14 residues. The CDR3 nucleotides are TGTGCCAGCAGTGATATCCCTCGCTCCTACGAGCAGTACTTC. This encodes CASSDIPRSYEQYF.

V usage is TRBV7-8 and J usage is TRBJ2-7; 14 bases align to TRBD2. The CDR3 covers 17 residues. V lost 5 bases and J lost 3; bases outside the gene matches: 9. Germline assignment: CDR1 SGHVS and CDR2 FQNEAQ. The CDR3 DNA follows: TGTGCCAGCAGCCCCCGACTAGCGGGAGGGGTCTTCTACGAGCAGTACTTC. It is translated as CASSPRLAGGVFYEQYF.

This clone was seen once. The chain combines TRBV7-2 with TRBJ2-1, with a tentative D call TRBD1 (6 bases). The CDR3 sequence is 13 residues long. Per germline, CDR1 SGHTA and CDR2 FQGNSA. The V end was cut by 5 bases, the J end by 8 bases, with 13 bases between. The CDR3 nucleotides read TGTGCCAGCAGCCCCTGGGGGCTCGATGAGCAGTTCTTC. Translation: CASSPWGLDEQFF. The complete variable domain, with remaining parts taken from reference TRBV7-2 and TRBJ2-1, reads GAGVSQSPSNKVTEKGKDVELRCDPISGHTALYWYRQSLGQGLEFLIYFQGNSAPDKSGLPSDRFSAERTGGSVSTLTIQRTQQEDSAVYLCASSPWGLDEQFFGPGTRLTVL.

This clone was picked up one time. The V and J genes are TRBV28 and TRBJ1-2; no clear D. Between the trimmed V and J ends, which lost 2 bases and 6 bases, there was a span of 10 bases. The CDR3 length is 13 residues. Germline CDR1 reads MDHEN; CDR2 reads SYDVKM. The CDR3 loop reads CASSLLARDGYTF. The DNA for the CDR3 is TGTGCCAGCAGTTTACTGGCCAGAGATGGCTACACCTTC.

This chain's CDR3 is CASSFGSRAFF. As DNA, the CDR3 is TGTGCCAGCAGTTTCGGCAGTCGAGCTTTCTTT. This sequence joins TRBV28 and TRBJ1-1; D unclear. The V and J ends lost 3 bases and 10 bases respectively, with 9 bases between them. The CDR3 totals 11 residues. Germline V gives CDR1 MDHEN, CDR2 SYDVKM.

V usage is TRBV19 and J usage is TRBJ2-7; D call uncertain. The length of the CDR3 is 14 residues. V lost 3 bases and J 0 bases, leaving 9 bases between the germline ends. The germline gives CDR1 LNHDA, CDR2 SQIVND (reference sequence). The CDR3: CASSMGASSYEQYF. CDR3 coding DNA: TGTGCCAGTAGTATGGGTGCGAGCTCCTACGAGCAGTACTTC. Supplemented by reference TRBV19 and TRBJ2-7, the full variable domain reads DGGITQSPKYLFRKEGQNVTLSCEQNLNHDAMYWYRQDPGQGLRLIYYSQIVNDFQKGDIAEGYSVSREKKESFPLTVTSAQKNPTAFYLCASSMGASSYEQYFGPGTRLTVT.

The chain combines TRBV28 with TRBJ2-3, with D possibly being TRBD2 (5 bases). Trimming removed 7 bases at V and 3 bases at J, with 11 bases between. The germline V gene encodes CDR1 MDHEN and CDR2 SYDVKM. The CDR3 is 13 residues long. The CDR3 sequence: CASTIRTTDTQYF. In DNA form, the CDR3 reads TGTGCCAGCACCATTCGGACTACAGATACGCAGTATTTT. Full variable domain (missing parts from reference TRBV28 and TRBJ2-3): DVKVTQSSRYLVKRTGEKVFLECVQDMDHENMFWYRQDPGLGLRLIYFSYDVKMKEKGDIPEGYSVSREKKERFSLILESASTNQTSMYLCASTIRTTDTQYFGPGTRLTVL.

The gene calls are TRBV14 and TRBJ2-7, with a possible D match to TRBD1 (6 bases). Trimming stripped 1 base from V and 13 bases from J, with 14 bases between. This CDR3 is 12 amino acids long. The germline V gene encodes CDR1 SGHDN and CDR2 FVKESK. This CDR3 is CASSQVGQRFYF. The CDR3 DNA is TGTGCCAGCAGCCAAGTAGGACAGAGATTTTACTTC.

This chain links TRBV5-1 with TRBJ1-1, with unresolved D. Trimming shortened V by 6 bases and J by 1 base, and 10 bases separated the two germline ends. The germline CDR1 and CDR2 sequences are SGHRS and YFSETQ. This CDR3 contains 13 residues. The CDR3 reads CASTEEENTEAFF. CDR3 nucleotide sequence: TGCGCCAGCACTGAGGAAGAGAACACTGAAGCTTTCTTT.

The CDR3 sequence: CASSLGDRATGYTF. CDR3 DNA sequence: TGTGCCAGCAGCTTGGGGGACAGGGCCACTGGCTACACCTTC. The chain joins TRBV5-6 to TRBJ1-2; 9 nucleotides match TRBD1. J lost 7 bases, V lost 0 bases, and 4 bases had no gene match. Germline-derived CDR1 and CDR2 are SGHDT and YYEEEE. The CDR3 has 14 residues.

The chain combines TRBV5-8 with TRBJ1-2; D remains unclear. This CDR3 region has 13 residues. Per germline, CDR1 SGHTS and CDR2 YDEGEE. The V end was cut by 0 bases, the J end by 4 bases, with 7 bases between. DNA for the CDR3: TGTGCCAGCAGCTTGGTGTCAGGCTATGGCTACACCTTC. It encodes CASSLVSGYGYTF.

Details on this clone: The junction and the germline gene differ at one end; a read error may be behind it. The CDR3 region is CASSQVQGYNGQFF. The CDR3 DNA follows: TGTGCCAGCAGCCAAGTTCAGGGTTACAATGGGCAGTTCTTC. The chain uses TRBV3-1 (or the pseudogene TRBV3-2) and TRBJ2-1; D is possibly TRBD1 (5 bases). The germline V gene has CDR1 LGHDT and CDR2 YNNKEL (reference sequence). The CDR3 is 14 amino acids.

The rearrangement links TRBV5-4 to TRBJ1-6; D is undetermined. CDR1 is SGHNT, CDR2 YYREEE, per germline (reference sequence). The CDR3 totals 17 residues. The ends were cut back, 0 bases at V and 12 bases at J, with 22 bases in the middle. The chain's CDR3 is CASSLASGGEGSGPLHF. For the CDR3, the DNA is TGTGCCAGCAGCTTGGCATCAGGAGGTGAGGGAAGTGGACCCCTCCACTTT.

The gene calls are TRBV7-6 and TRBJ2-5; TRBD2 agrees at 9 bases. Germline V CDR1 and CDR2: SGHVS, FNYEAQ. V was clipped by 4 bases and J by 5 bases; unmatched bases: 14. The CDR3 spans 17 residues. CDR3 sequence reads: CASSSNSITSGWETQYF. The CDR3 DNA reads as TGTGCCAGCAGCTCTAACTCGATTACTAGCGGGTGGGAGACCCAGTACTTC.